Below, one T cell receptor beta chain is given with its context. The table came from immunoSEQ multiplex PCR; TCRdb's copy has only in-frame clones and leaves some out. This sample has about 74,000 clones, with 94% found just once. The data stem from a study of cytomegalovirus exposure and HLA in healthy donors. The CDR3 contains 16 residues. Looked up from germline, CDR1 is SGHNT and CDR2 is YYREEE (reference sequence). Losses at the gene ends were 5 bases for V and 5 bases for J; bases not matched to a gene: 12. The donors were in the 120-subject validation cohort, distinct from the roughly 670-subject first cohort.

This receptor was taken from a woman under 30 in good health and CMV-seropositive. This rearrangement joins TRBV5-4 to TRBJ1-1, with 10 bases identical to TRBD1. Source material: PBMCs. The CDR3 is CASRIRDRGWLTEAFF. In nucleotides, the CDR3 is TGTGCCAGCAGGATCCGGGACAGGGGCTGGTTAACTGAAGCTTTCTTT.